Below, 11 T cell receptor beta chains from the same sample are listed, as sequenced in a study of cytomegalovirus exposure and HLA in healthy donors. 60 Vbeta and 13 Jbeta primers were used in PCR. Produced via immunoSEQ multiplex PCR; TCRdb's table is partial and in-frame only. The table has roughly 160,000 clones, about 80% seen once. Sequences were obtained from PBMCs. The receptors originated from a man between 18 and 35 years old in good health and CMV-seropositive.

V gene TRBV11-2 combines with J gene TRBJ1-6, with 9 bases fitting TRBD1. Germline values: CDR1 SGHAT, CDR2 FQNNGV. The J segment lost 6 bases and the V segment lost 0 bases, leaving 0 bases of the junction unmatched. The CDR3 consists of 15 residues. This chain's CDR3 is CASSLETGGNSPLHF. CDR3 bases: TGTGCCAGCAGCTTAGAGACAGGGGGTAATTCACCCCTCCACTTT.

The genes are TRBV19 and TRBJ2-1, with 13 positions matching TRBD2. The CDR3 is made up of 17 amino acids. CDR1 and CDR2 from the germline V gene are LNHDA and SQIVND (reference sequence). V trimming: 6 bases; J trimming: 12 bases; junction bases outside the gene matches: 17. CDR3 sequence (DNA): TGTGCCAGTAGCCCTAGCTCAACTAGCGGGAGGGACGGTAGGCAGTTCTTC. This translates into CASSPSSTSGRDGRQFF.

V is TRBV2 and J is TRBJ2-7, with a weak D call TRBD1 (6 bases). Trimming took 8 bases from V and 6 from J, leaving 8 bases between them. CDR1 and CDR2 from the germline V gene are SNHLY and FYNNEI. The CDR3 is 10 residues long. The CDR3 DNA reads TGTGCCAGCGAAGGGGGCGAGCAGTACTTC. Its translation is CASEGGEQYF.

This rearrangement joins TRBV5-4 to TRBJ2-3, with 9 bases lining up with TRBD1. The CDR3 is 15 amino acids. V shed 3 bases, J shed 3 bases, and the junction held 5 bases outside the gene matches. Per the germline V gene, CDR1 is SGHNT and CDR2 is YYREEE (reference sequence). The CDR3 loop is CASSSGGTGTDTQYF. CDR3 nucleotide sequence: TGTGCCAGCAGCTCCGGAGGGACAGGGACAGATACGCAGTATTTT.

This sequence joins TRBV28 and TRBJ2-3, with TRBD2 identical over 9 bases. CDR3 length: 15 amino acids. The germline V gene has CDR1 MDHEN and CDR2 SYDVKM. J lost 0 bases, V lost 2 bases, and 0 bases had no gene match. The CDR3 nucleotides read TGTGCCAGCAGTTTAACTAGCGGGAGCACAGATACGCAGTATTTT. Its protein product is CASSLTSGSTDTQYF.

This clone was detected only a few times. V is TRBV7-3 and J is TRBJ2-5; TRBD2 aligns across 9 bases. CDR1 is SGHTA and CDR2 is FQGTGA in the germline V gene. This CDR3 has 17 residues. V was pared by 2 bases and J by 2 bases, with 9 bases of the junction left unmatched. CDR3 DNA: TGTGCCAGCAGCTTAGTTGGCCAGCGGGGGGTACAAGAGACCCAGTACTTC. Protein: CASSLVGQRGVQETQYF.

The CDR3: CASSMKGANTEAFF. The DNA for the CDR3 is TGTGCCAGTAGTATGAAGGGGGCGAACACTGAAGCTTTCTTT. The gene calls are TRBV19 and TRBJ1-1; TRBD1 aligns across 7 bases. J was trimmed by 1 base and V by 3 bases; bases with no gene match: 2. Germline loops: CDR1 LNHDA, CDR2 SQIVND (reference sequence). CDR3 size: 14 residues. The full variable domain, with the rest looked up from reference TRBV19 and TRBJ1-1, is DGGITQSPKYLFRKEGQNVTLSCEQNLNHDAMYWYRQDPGQGLRLIYYSQIVNDFQKGDIAEGYSVSREKKESFPLTVTSAQKNPTAFYLCASSMKGANTEAFFGQGTRLTVV.

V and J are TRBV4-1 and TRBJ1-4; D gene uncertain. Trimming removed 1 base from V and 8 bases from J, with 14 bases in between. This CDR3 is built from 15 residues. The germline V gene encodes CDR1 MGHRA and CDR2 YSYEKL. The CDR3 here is CASSQGNGIGEKLFF. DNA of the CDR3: TGCGCCAGCAGCCAAGGGAACGGGATCGGAGAAAAACTGTTTTTT.

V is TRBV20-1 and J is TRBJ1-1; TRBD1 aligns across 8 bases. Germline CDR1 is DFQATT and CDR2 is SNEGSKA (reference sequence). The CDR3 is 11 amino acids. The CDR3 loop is CSGTGSTEAFF. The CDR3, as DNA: TGCTCGGGGACAGGCTCCACTGAAGCTTTCTTT.

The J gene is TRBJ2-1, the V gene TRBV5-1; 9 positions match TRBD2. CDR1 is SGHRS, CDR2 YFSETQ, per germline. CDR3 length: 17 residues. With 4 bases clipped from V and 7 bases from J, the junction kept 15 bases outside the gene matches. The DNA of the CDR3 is TGCGCCAGCAGCCCCTCACCGGCGGGAGGGCCGGGAAATGAGCAGTTCTTC. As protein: CASSPSPAGGPGNEQFF.

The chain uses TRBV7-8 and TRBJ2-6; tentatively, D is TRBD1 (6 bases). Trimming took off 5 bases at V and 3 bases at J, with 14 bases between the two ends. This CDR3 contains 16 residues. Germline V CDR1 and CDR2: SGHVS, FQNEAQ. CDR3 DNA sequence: TGTGCCAGCAGCCCACGGATAGGGGGTGGGGCCAACGTCCTGACTTTC. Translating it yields CASSPRIGGGANVLTF.